Ten or more counts support the clone carrying this T cell receptor beta chain. Its antigen is still unknown. This record comes from a study of CD8 T cells in ankylosing spondylitis. Study results and caveats: Earlier literature documents some of the motif variants in reactive arthritis synovial fluid and blood. Matched ankylosing spondylitis synovial fluid reportedly showed significant enrichment of disease-linked clones. Typical of ankylosing spondylitis blood, it appeared, was a TCR beta motif of 7 or 8 highly homologous variants. CD8+ cells made up the disease-linked clones, which were relatively rare in peripheral blood.

One entry per CDR3 protein, called by TCRdb with MiXCR from the 5' RACE reads. The sample contains 250,000 to 400,000 distinct CDR3 sequences, approximately 10% of which appear only once. The source of this sequence is a female donor with ankylosing spondylitis or in good health (not recorded which). Specimen: blood, either unsorted or a sorted T cell fraction (not recorded which).

The CDR3, as DNA: TGTGCCATCAGTGACGGGAGCCCAGATACGCAGTATTTT. It is translated as CAISDGSPDTQYF. J is TRBJ2-3 and V is TRBV10-3, with D maybe TRBD2 (6 bases). Germline V gene data show CDR1 as ENHRY and CDR2 as SYGVKD. This CDR3 contains 13 residues. Trimming shortened V by 3 bases and J by 4 bases, and 8 bases separated the two germline ends.